The 7 T cell receptor beta chains below were found in one sample sequenced in a study of CXCR3-negative and CXCR3-positive naive CD8 T cells. The TRB libraries of cDNA were built by UMI-labeled 5' RACE. TCRdb processed the 5' RACE reads again and assigns one entry to each CDR3 protein, with no DNA. The sample has more than 7,500 distinct CDR3 sequences. Specimen: naive CXCR3- CD8+ T cells from blood. As to subset: CD45RO-CCR7+CD27+CD95- naive CD8+ T cells lacking CXCR3 (TNR3-). These receptors were obtained from a human donor in good health. Some clones in this sample may be carry-over from other donors' samples.

This CDR3 reads CSARSSSGLDTQYF. The V gene is TRBV20-1, the J gene TRBJ2-3. Germline CDR1 and CDR2: DFQATT and SNEGSKA (reference sequence). The CDR3 length is 14 residues.

The rearrangement joins TRBV9 to TRBJ2-1. Germline CDR1 is SGDLS and CDR2 is YYNGEE. This CDR3 comprises 14 residues. The CDR3 spells CASSTTGLPNEQFF.

This clonotype is deemed medium-sized by its frequency. The genes are TRBV27 and TRBJ1-6; TCRdb designates TRBD1, a call that cannot be tested without DNA. CDR3 size: 12 residues. The germline V gene encodes CDR1 MNHEY and CDR2 SMNVEV (reference sequence). CDR3 amino acids: CASSAGGSPLHF.

Its frequency marks this clonotype as medium-sized. V gene TRBV27 combines with J gene TRBJ2-3. This CDR3 is 13 amino acids long. Germline V gene sequence: CDR1 MNHEY, CDR2 SMNVEV (reference sequence). CDR3 loop: CASSPEFTDTQYF.

CDR3 protein: CASSFPGGPANEQFF. V usage is TRBV7-6 and J usage is TRBJ2-1; TCRdb reports TRBD2, a call that lacks DNA to check it against. The germline V gene has CDR1 SGHVS and CDR2 FNYEAQ. CDR3 size: 15 residues.

The chain carries TRBV7-6 and TRBJ2-1; the TCRdb call, TRBD2, lacks DNA for checking. CDR1 and CDR2 (germline): SGHVS, FNYEAQ. The CDR3 contains 15 residues. Here the CDR3 reads CASSWGEGARAKQFF.

The genes are TRBV4-1 and TRBJ2-2; TCRdb returns TRBD1, unconfirmable since there is no DNA. The germline V gene encodes CDR1 MGHRA and CDR2 YSYEKL. CDR3 length: 16 residues. This CDR3 is CASSQDPGAVAGELFF.